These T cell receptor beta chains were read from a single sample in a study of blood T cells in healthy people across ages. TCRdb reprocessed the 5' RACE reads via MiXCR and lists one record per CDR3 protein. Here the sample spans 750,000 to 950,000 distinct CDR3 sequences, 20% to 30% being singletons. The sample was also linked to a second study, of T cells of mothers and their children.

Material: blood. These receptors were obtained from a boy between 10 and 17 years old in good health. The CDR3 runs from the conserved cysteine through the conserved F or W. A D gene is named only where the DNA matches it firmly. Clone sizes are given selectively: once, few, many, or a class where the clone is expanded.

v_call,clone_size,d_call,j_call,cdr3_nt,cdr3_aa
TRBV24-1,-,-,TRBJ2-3,TGTGCCACCAGTGATTCTTCCCCCCGGACAGTCGATACCACCGTCACAGATACGCAGTATTTT,CATSDSSPRTVDTTVTDTQYF
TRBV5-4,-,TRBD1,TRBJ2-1,TGTGCCAGCAGCTTGGGGGGACAGGCGAACAATGAGCAGTTCTTC,CASSLGGQANNEQFF
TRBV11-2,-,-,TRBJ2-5,TGTGCCAGCAGCTTGGCTAGAATTCCACAAGAGACCCAGTACTTC,CASSLARIPQETQYF
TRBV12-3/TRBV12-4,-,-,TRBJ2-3,TGTGCCAGCAGTTTAATCAGTAGGAAGCAGTATTTT,CASSLISRKQYF
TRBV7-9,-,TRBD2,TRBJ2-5,TGTGCCAGCAGATCGACTAGCGGGGGGCCGGAGACCCAGTACTTC,CASRSTSGGPETQYF
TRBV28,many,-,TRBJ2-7,TGTGCCAGCAGTTTATCAAGGGAGCAGTACTTC,CASSLSREQYF
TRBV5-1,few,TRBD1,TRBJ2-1,TGCGCCAGCAGCCCCGACAGGGGTAAGGTTAATGAGCAGTTCTTC,CASSPDRGKVNEQFF
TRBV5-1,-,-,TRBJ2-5,TGCGCCAGCAGCTTGAGTCCGCAGCCGTACCAAGAGACCCAGTACTTC,CASSLSPQPYQETQYF
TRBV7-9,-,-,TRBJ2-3,TGTGCCAGCCTCGGCACAGATACGCAGTATTTT,CASLGTDTQYF
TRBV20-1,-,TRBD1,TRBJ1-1,TGCAGTGCTAGAGGATGGGACAGCCATTCCACGAACACTGAAGCTTTCTTT,CSARGWDSHSTNTEAFF
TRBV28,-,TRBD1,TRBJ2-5,TGTGCCAGCAGTTCCCCCCAGGGGGCATTGGAGACCCAGTACTTC,CASSSPQGALETQYF
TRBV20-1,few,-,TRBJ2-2,TGCAGTGCTAGGGATGACGGGGAGCTGTTTTTT,CSARDDGELFF
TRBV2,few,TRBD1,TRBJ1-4,TGTGCCAGCAGTGAGACAGGGCGAAAACTGTTTTTT,CASSETGRKLFF
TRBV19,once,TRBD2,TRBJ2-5,TGTGCCAGTAGTACTAGCGGGAGTGTCAAAGAGACCCAGTACTTC,CASSTSGSVKETQYF
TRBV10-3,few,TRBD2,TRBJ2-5,TGTGCCATCAGTGAGGCTAGCGGGGTGGAGACCCAGTACTTC,CAISEASGVETQYF
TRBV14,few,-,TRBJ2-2,TGTGCCAGCAGCCAGGAGGGATGGGCCGGGGAGCTGTTTTTT,CASSQEGWAGELFF
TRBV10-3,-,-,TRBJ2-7,TGTGCCATCAGTGGGGGGAAGTGGGGTGCCTACGAGCAGTACTTC,CAISGGKWGAYEQYF
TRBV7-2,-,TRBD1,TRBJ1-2,TGTGCCAGCAGCTCGACAGGGATCAACTATGGCTACACCTTC,CASSSTGINYGYTF
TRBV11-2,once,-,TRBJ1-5,TGTGCCAGAGCCTTAAACGGGGAAGGGTTTGGGAGTTTTAGCAATCAGCCCCAGCATTTT,CARALNGEGFGSFSNQPQHF
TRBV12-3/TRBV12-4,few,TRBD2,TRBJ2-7,TGTGCCAGCAGTTCTAGGACTAGCGGGGGGGCCGAGCAGTACTTC,CASSSRTSGGAEQYF
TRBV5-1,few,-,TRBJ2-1,TGCGCCAGCAGCTTGGGGCGGGGCGGTCGCTCCTACAATGAGCAGTTCTTC,CASSLGRGGRSYNEQFF
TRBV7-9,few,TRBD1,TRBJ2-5,TGTGCCAGCAGCTCCTGGACAGGGTACCTGCAAGAGACCCAGTACTTC,CASSSWTGYLQETQYF
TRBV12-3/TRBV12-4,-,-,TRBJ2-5,TGTGCCAGCGCCTACGGCGCCCAAGAGACCCAGTACTTC,CASAYGAQETQYF
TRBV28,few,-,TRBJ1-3,TGTGCCAGCAGCCGTGGGGGGTGGACTGGAAACACCATATATTTT,CASSRGGWTGNTIYF
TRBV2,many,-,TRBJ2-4,TGTGCCAGCAGTCCGGACTCCCCGGCAATTCAGTACTTC,CASSPDSPAIQYF
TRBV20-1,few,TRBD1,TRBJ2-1,TGCAGTGCTAGACCCTGGACAGGGGTTTTAAATGAGCAGTTCTTC,CSARPWTGVLNEQFF
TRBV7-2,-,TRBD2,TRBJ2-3,TGTGCCAGCAGCTTAGATTGGCTAGCGGAGTTTGGCACAGATACGCAGTATTTT,CASSLDWLAEFGTDTQYF
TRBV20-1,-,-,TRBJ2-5,TGCAGTGCTGCGGACCTGCGGGAGACCCAGTACTTC,CSAADLRETQYF
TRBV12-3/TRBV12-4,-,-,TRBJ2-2,TGTGCCAGCAGTCAACAGGGTAGCACCGGGGAGCTGTTTTTT,CASSQQGSTGELFF
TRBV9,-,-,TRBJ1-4,TGTGCCAGCAGCGTAGATACAGCAACTAATGAAAAACTGTTTTTT,CASSVDTATNEKLFF
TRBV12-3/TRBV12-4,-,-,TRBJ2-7,TGTGCCAGCAGAGAGGCCCCGAACTCCTACGAGCAGTACTTC,CASREAPNSYEQYF
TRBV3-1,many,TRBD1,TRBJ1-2,TGTGCCAGCAGCCAAGCCGGGACAGGGGGCGAATATGGCTACACCTTC,CASSQAGTGGEYGYTF
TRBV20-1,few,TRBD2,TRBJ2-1,TGCAGTGCTAGAAGGGTCGGGGGGATGGAGCAGTTCTTC,CSARRVGGMEQFF
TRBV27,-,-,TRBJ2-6,TGTGCCAGCAGACAGGTGGGGAGCTCTGGGGCCAACGTCCTGACTTTC,CASRQVGSSGANVLTF
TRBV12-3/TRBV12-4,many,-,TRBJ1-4,TGTGCCAGCAGTCCCGAAGCAACTAATGAAAAACTGTTTTTT,CASSPEATNEKLFF
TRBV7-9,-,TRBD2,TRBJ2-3,TGTGCCAGCAGCTTACTAGCGGGGGGGGAAGATACGCAGTATTTT,CASSLLAGGEDTQYF
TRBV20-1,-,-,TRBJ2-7,TGCAGTGCATCGACACGTACTTCCTACGAGCAGTCCTTC,CSASTRTSYEQSF
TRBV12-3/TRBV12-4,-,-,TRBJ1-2,TGTGCCAGCAGTGTGTTAGGCTCGAGCTACACCTTC,CASSVLGSSYTF
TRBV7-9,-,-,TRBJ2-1,TGTGCCAGCAGCTTAGAGAAGCCGGGGCAGTTCTTC,CASSLEKPGQFF
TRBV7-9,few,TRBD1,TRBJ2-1,TGTGCCAGCAGCTACCGGGACAGGGGAAATTATGAGCAGTTCTTC,CASSYRDRGNYEQFF
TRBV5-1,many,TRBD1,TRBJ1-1,TGCGCCAGCAGCTCCGGGACAGAGAACACTGAAGCTTTCTTT,CASSSGTENTEAFF
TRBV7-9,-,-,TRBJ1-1,TGTGCCGGCCGAGGGGGGGACGTGCGCACTGAAGCTTTCTTT,CAGRGGDVRTEAFF
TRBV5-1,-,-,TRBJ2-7,TGCGCCAGCAGCTTGAGGGCGAGTTCGGGTGTCGACGAGCAGTACTTC,CASSLRASSGVDEQYF
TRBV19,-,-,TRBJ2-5,TGTGCCAGTAGTATCCTCGGGGAGACCCAGTACTTC,CASSILGETQYF
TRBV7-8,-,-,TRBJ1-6,TGTGCCAGCAGCCCCGATCGCCTCTATAATTCACCCCTCCACTTT,CASSPDRLYNSPLHF
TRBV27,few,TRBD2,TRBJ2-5,TGTGCCAGCTCCAAAGCCCAACGCGGGGGGTACCAAGAGACCCAGTACTTC,CASSKAQRGGYQETQYF
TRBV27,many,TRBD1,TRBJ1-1,TGTGCCAGCCAGGGGGGCACTGAAGCTTTCTTT,CASQGGTEAFF
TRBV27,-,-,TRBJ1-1,TGTGCCAGCAGTTTCGGAGGGTGGGACACTGAAGCTTTCTTT,CASSFGGWDTEAFF
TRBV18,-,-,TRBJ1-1,TGTGCCAGCTCACCACAAAGGGACATGAACACTGAAGCTTTCTTT,CASSPQRDMNTEAFF
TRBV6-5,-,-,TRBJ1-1,TGTGCCAGCAGGAAACAGGGTCGGAGTGAAGCTTTCTTT,CASRKQGRSEAFF
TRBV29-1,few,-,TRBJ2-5,TGCAGCGTTGTTGAGGGTTCCCAAGAGACCCAGTACTTC,CSVVEGSQETQYF
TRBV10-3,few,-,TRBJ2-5,TGTGCCATCAGTGAGTCCCCGAAAGAGACCCAGTACTTC,CAISESPKETQYF
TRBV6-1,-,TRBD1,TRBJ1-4,TGTGCCAGCAGTCAGAGGGGGGACAGGGGTTATAAAAAACTGTTTTTT,CASSQRGDRGYKKLFF
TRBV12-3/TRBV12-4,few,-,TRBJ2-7,TGTGCCAGCAGTTTGGGGGGAGGGGGCATCCACGAGCAGTACTTC,CASSLGGGGIHEQYF